Each of the 23 T cell receptor beta chains below was sequenced from the same sample in a study of T-cell reconstitution after alpha-beta-depleted transplantation in children. Unique molecular identifiers were used to barcode this TCRbeta library. TCRdb reprocessed the PCR reads via MiXCR and lists one record per CDR3 protein. In the table there are 190,000 or so distinct CDR3 sequences, about 15% of which are singletons. This specimen was PBMCs from the stem cell graft donor, taken from the stem cell graft. These receptors all stem from a human donor who donated a stem cell graft to a child with acute lymphoblastic leukemia.

This clonotype was detected a few times. The chain employs TRBV12-3 or TRBV12-4 and TRBJ2-3; D call uncertain. This CDR3 is 15 amino acids long. Trimming pared 3 bases from V and 7 bases from J, leaving 17 bases between. The CDR3, as DNA: TGTGCCAGCAGTTTTGAGGACCCAGTGGCCCATACGCAGTATTTT. This translates into CASSFEDPVAHTQYF.

This clonotype showed up many times. The chain is built from TRBV10-3 and TRBJ1-1, with a possible D match to TRBD1 (5 bases). The CDR3 extends over 14 amino acids. V lost 3 bases to trimming and J lost 1 base, with 9 bases between them. Germline V gives CDR1 ENHRY, CDR2 SYGVKD. The CDR3: CAISDRGGNTEAFF. For the CDR3, the DNA is TGTGCCATCAGTGACCGTGGGGGGAACACTGAAGCTTTCTTT.

This clonotype has a handful of counts. The rearrangement uses TRBV7-2 and TRBJ1-6, with a weak D call TRBD1 (5 bases). This CDR3 region has 13 residues. Germline V gene data show CDR1 as SGHTA and CDR2 as FQGNSA. The V end was cut by 6 bases, the J end by 8 bases, with 11 bases between. CDR3 DNA sequence: TGTGCCAGCAGTGGACAACCTTATTCACCCCTCCACTTT. It encodes CASSGQPYSPLHF.

Concerning this clonotype: This sequence may be a read error, since a much larger clone differs from it by one base. Lacking the conserved final phenylalanine or tryptophan, this CDR3 likely reflects a read error. This chain joins TRBV20-1 and TRBJ2-1, with unresolved D. The V gene lost 3 bases and the J gene lost 7 bases, with 4 bases spanning the gap. The CDR3 loop spans 10 amino acids. Per germline, CDR1 DFQATT and CDR2 SNEGSKA (reference sequence). CDR3 sequence reads: CSARWNEQFL. The CDR3 DNA reads as TGCAGTGCTAGGTGGAATGAGCAGTTCCTC.

This clonotype was seen ten or more times. This chain uses TRBV29-1 with TRBJ1-2; tentative D call: TRBD1 (6 bases). The CDR3 covers 14 residues. Trimming left V 4 bases short and J 6 bases short, with 18 bases between. The germline V gene has CDR1 SQVTM and CDR2 ANQGSEA. The CDR3 reads CSVAHTGAVDGYTF. The CDR3 region has the DNA TGCAGCGTTGCCCACACGGGGGCGGTGGATGGCTACACCTTC. Complete variable domain (other parts from reference TRBV29-1 and TRBJ1-2): SAVISQKPSRDICQRGTSLTIQCQVDSQVTMMFWYRQQPGQSLTLIATANQGSEATYESGFVIDKFPISRPNLTFSTLTVSNMSPEDSSIYLCSVAHTGAVDGYTFGSGTRLTVV.

This clonotype has a count of ten or more. The rearrangement uses TRBV6-5 and TRBJ2-1, with 7 bases fitting TRBD1. J was trimmed by 7 bases and V by 4 bases; bases with no gene match: 7. Per the germline V gene, CDR1 is MNHEY and CDR2 is SVGAGI. This CDR3 contains 14 residues. CDR3 residues: CASSFGTVGNEQFF. CDR3 nucleotide sequence: TGTGCCAGCAGTTTTGGGACAGTTGGGAATGAGCAGTTCTTC.

The V and J genes are TRBV18 and TRBJ2-7, with 14 positions matching TRBD2. The germline V gene encodes CDR1 KGHSH and CDR2 LQKENI. The CDR3 consists of 16 residues. J lost 6 bases, V lost 2 bases, and 6 bases had no gene match. The DNA of the CDR3 is TGTGCCAGCTCACCATTGGGACTAGCGGGAGCTGGCGAGCAGTACTTC. The encoded protein is CASSPLGLAGAGEQYF.

This clonotype was counted many times. The chain links TRBV7-8 to TRBJ1-1; D not certain. Deletions cut 5 bases from V and 4 bases from J, with 29 bases between. The CDR3 loop spans 19 amino acids. Germline lookup yields CDR1 SGHVS and CDR2 FQNEAQ. The CDR3 DNA follows: TGTGCCAGCAGCCCGCGGATCGGGCGGCCAATGCGACGGCGCACTGAAGCTTTCTTT. Protein: CASSPRIGRPMRRRTEAFF.

This clonotype has a handful of counts. DNA of the CDR3: TGTGCCAGCAGCTTAGAAGGACTAGCGGGTGACGAGCAGTACTTC. Residues: CASSLEGLAGDEQYF. The chain has TRBV7-2 and TRBJ2-7; TRBD2 agrees at 11 bases. Germline CDR1 is SGHTA and CDR2 is FQGNSA. The length of the CDR3 is 15 residues. The trim removed 1 base at V and 5 bases at J, leaving 4 bases unmatched.

As concerns this clonotype: This may come from a read error, since a much larger clone is one base off. Here the CDR3 DNA reads TGCAGTGCTAGAGATCTGCTGGAGGCCTGGGAGCAGTTCTTC. It encodes CSARDLLEAWEQFF. The V gene is TRBV20-1, the J gene TRBJ2-1; TRBD2 might be the D (5 bases). The length of the CDR3 is 14 residues. Trimming took 0 bases from V and 10 from J, leaving 16 bases between them. Looked up from germline, CDR1 is DFQATT and CDR2 is SNEGSKA (reference sequence).

CDR3 region: CASSQGTSGSYYEQYF. CDR3 coding DNA: TGCGCCAGCAGCCAAGGGACTAGCGGGAGTTATTACGAGCAGTACTTC. This rearrangement joins TRBV4-1 to TRBJ2-7; 13 nucleotides align to TRBD2. The germline gives CDR1 MGHRA, CDR2 YSYEKL. The CDR3 sequence is 16 residues long. V shed 1 base, J shed 4 bases, and the junction held 4 bases outside the gene matches.

The chain couples TRBV7-2 to TRBJ1-1; 7 positions agree with TRBD1. Per germline, CDR1 SGHTA and CDR2 FQGNSA. This CDR3 region has 16 residues. The junction had 9 bases not matched to a gene; V was cut back by 3 bases and J by 2 bases. In DNA, the CDR3 is TGTGCCAGCAGCTTCAGGGGGGGCTCAGAAAACACTGAAGCTTTCTTT. Translating it yields CASSFRGGSENTEAFF.

This clonotype has a count of ten or more. V is TRBV4-1 and J is TRBJ2-5, with a weak D call TRBD1 (6 bases). Trimming took off 4 bases at V and 4 bases at J, with 10 bases between the two ends. CDR1 and CDR2 from the germline V gene are MGHRA and YSYEKL. This CDR3 spans 13 amino acids. CDR3 nucleotides: TGCGCCAGCAGCCTTACAGGGCTAGAGACCCAGTACTTC. Translation gives CASSLTGLETQYF.

Only a few counts were recorded for this clonotype. V is TRBV20-1 and J is TRBJ2-5, with 9 bases identical to TRBD2. After removal of 5 bases from V and 1 base from J, the junction contained 8 bases not matched to a gene. The CDR3 runs to 15 residues. In germline, CDR1 is DFQATT, CDR2 SNEGSKA (reference sequence). In nucleotides, the CDR3 is TGCAGTGCTGAGCTAGCGGGGAGACCCCAAGAGACCCAGTACTTC. This encodes CSAELAGRPQETQYF.

On this clonotype itself: Given a much more abundant clone one base away, this may be a read error. The rearrangement joins TRBV5-1 to TRBJ2-7; D gene unclear. CDR3 size: 16 residues. V lost 0 bases and J 1 base, leaving 14 bases between the germline ends. Germline V gives CDR1 SGHRS, CDR2 YFSETQ. The CDR3: CASSLAAVGLSYEQYF. The DNA of the CDR3 is TGCGCCAGCAGCTTGGCTGCGGTAGGTCTTTCCTACGAGCAGTACTTC.

This clonotype showed up many times. As DNA, the CDR3 is TGTGCCAGCAGCTTACGACTAGGGGGCAAAAACATTCAGTACTTC. The encoded protein is CASSLRLGGKNIQYF. V gene TRBV7-6 combines with J gene TRBJ2-4; D tentatively reads TRBD1 or TRBD2 (6 bases each). Trimming removed 2 bases from V and 3 bases from J, with 11 bases in between. This CDR3 has 15 residues. Germline CDR1 reads SGHVS; CDR2 reads FNYEAQ.

The J gene is TRBJ2-3, the V gene TRBV7-8, with TRBD2 matching over 8 bases. Trimming took 0 bases from V and 6 from J; bases not matched to a gene: 8. The CDR3 spans 16 residues. Germline V CDR1 and CDR2: SGHVS, FQNEAQ. The CDR3 reads CASSLALQRGSDTQYF. The CDR3 DNA follows: TGTGCCAGCAGCTTAGCGCTCCAGCGGGGGTCGGATACGCAGTATTTT.

With regard to this clonotype: A much larger clone lies one base from this, so it may be a read error. The J gene is TRBJ2-2, the V gene TRBV5-1, with D perhaps assigned TRBD1 or TRBD2 (5 bases each). Germline V gene data show CDR1 as SGHRS and CDR2 as YFSETQ. This CDR3 region has 15 residues. The CDR3 loop reads CASSFGLGSTGDLFF. DNA for the CDR3: TGCGCCAGCAGCTTCGGCTTAGGGAGCACCGGGGACCTGTTTTTT.

There are many counts of this clonotype. The rearrangement joins TRBV10-3 to TRBJ2-1; D is unclear. The CDR3 loop spans 12 amino acids. Trimming took off 0 bases at V and 5 bases at J, with 2 bases between the two ends. The germline CDR1 and CDR2 sequences are ENHRY and SYGVKD. In DNA, the CDR3 is TGTGCCATCAGTGAGTCGAACAATGAGCAGTTCTTC. Its protein is CAISESNNEQFF.

Many counts were recorded for this clonotype. The rearrangement joins TRBV4-2 to TRBJ2-3, with 7 bases fitting TRBD2. This CDR3 contains 19 residues. In germline, CDR1 is LGHNA, CDR2 YNFKEQ. The ends lost 6 bases at V and 2 bases at J; junction bases unmatched: 20. The CDR3 nucleotides are TGTGCCAGCAGAAACCCCATCACGGGGGAGGGGTCGATCACAGATACGCAGTATTTT. Amino acid sequence: CASRNPITGEGSITDTQYF.

On this clonotype: This may arise from a read error, as a much more abundant clone is one base away. The chain recombines TRBV5-1 with TRBJ1-6; TRBD1 agrees at 8 bases. The V gene's germline CDR1 is SGHRS and CDR2 YFSETQ. The CDR3 is 14 residues long. The CDR3 spells CANSLTGANSPLHF. CDR3 DNA sequence: TGCGCCAACAGCTTGACAGGGGCCAATTCACCCCTCCACTTT.

This clonotype was found many times. The rearrangement uses TRBV29-1 and TRBJ1-1; the D is unclear. V lost 5 bases to trimming and J lost 0 bases, with 10 bases between them. Germline CDR1 reads SQVTM; CDR2 reads ANQGSEA. The CDR3 runs 13 residues. CDR3 residues: CSVRRGMNTEAFF. The CDR3 bases are TGCAGCGTTCGGAGAGGGATGAACACTGAAGCTTTCTTT.

This clonotype was picked up many times. This sequence joins TRBV12-3 or TRBV12-4 and TRBJ1-2, with D uncertain. The length of the CDR3 is 12 residues. Trimming took off 5 bases at V and 5 bases at J, with 9 bases between the two ends. CDR3 nucleotides: TGTGCCAGCAGTCCAACAATATATGGCTACACCTTC. The encoded protein is CASSPTIYGYTF.